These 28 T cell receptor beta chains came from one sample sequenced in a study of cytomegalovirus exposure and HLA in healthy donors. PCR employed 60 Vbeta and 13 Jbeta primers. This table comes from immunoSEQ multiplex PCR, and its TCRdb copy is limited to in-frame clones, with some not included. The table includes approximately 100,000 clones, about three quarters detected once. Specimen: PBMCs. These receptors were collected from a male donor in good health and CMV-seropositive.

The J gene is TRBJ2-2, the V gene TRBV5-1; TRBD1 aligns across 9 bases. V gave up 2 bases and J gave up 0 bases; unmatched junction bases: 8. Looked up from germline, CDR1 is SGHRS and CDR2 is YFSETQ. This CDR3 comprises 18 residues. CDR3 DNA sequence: TGCGCCAGCAGCTTAAATTACCGGGACAGGGCGAACACCGGGGAGCTGTTTTTT. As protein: CASSLNYRDRANTGELFF.

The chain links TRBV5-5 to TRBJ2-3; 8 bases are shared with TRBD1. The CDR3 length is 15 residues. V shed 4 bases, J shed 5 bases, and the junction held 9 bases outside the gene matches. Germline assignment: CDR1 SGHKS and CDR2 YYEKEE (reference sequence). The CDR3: CASSLRDRRGDTQYF. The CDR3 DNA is TGTGCCAGCAGCCTACGGGACAGGCGGGGAGATACGCAGTATTTT.

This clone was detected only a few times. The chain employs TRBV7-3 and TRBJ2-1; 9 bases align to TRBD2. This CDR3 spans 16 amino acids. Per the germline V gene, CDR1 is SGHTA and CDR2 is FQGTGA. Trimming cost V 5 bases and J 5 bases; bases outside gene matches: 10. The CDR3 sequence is CASSPRGAGGDNEQFF. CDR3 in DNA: TGTGCCAGCAGCCCCCGGGGCGCGGGGGGGGACAATGAGCAGTTCTTC.

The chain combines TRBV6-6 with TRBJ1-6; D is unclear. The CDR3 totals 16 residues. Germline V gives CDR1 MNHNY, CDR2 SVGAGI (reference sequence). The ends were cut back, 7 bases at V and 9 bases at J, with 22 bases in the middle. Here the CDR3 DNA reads TGTGCCAGCACTCATCAGCCGGTTAAAGGAGGTTCACCCCTCCACTTT. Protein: CASTHQPVKGGSPLHF.

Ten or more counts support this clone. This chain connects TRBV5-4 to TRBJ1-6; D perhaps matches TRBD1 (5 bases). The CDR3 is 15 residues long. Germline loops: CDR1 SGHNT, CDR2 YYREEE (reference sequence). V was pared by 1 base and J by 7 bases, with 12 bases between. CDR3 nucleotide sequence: TGTGCCAGCAGCTTGATTAGGGGTTGGAATTCACCCCTCCACTTT. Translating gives CASSLIRGWNSPLHF.

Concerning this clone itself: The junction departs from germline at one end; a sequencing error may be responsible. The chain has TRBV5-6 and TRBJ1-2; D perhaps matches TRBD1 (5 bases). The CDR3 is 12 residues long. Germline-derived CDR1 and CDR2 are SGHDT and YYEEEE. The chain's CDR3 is CASCLGVYGYTF. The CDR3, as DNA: TGTGCCAGCTGCTTAGGGGTCTATGGCTACACCTTC.

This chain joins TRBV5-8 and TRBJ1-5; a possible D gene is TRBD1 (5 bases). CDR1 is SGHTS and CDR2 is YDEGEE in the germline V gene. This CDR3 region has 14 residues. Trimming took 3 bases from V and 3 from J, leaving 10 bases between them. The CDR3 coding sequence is TGTGCCAGCAGCTGGGGGGGGGACAATCAGCCCCAGCATTTT. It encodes CASSWGGDNQPQHF.

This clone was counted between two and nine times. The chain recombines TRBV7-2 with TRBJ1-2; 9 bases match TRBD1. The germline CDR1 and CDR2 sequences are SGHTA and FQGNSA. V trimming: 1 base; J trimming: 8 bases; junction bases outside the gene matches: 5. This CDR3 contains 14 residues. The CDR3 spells CASSLGQGGEGYTF. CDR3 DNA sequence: TGTGCCAGCAGCTTAGGACAGGGGGGAGAGGGCTACACCTTC.

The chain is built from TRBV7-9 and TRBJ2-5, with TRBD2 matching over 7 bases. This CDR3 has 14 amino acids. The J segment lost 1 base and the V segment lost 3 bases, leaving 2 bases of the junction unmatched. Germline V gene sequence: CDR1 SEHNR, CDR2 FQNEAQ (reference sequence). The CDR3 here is CASSFWGGQETQYF. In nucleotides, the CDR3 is TGTGCCAGCAGCTTTTGGGGGGGCCAAGAGACCCAGTACTTC.

This chain's CDR3 is CASSVQASPGTGELFF. CDR3 bases: TGCGCCAGCAGCGTACAGGCCTCCCCGGGCACCGGGGAGCTGTTTTTT. The rearrangement uses TRBV5-1 and TRBJ2-2, with D perhaps TRBD1 (5 bases). This CDR3 comprises 16 residues. The V gene's germline CDR1 is SGHRS and CDR2 YFSETQ. V was pared by 4 bases and J by 4 bases, with 17 bases between.

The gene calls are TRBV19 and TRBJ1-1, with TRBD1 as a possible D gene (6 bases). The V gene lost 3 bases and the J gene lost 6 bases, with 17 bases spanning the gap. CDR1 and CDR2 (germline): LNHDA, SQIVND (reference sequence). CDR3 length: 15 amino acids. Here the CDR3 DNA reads TGTGCCAGTAGTATGACAGGTTCCGATGGGGCTGAAGCTTTCTTT. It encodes CASSMTGSDGAEAFF.

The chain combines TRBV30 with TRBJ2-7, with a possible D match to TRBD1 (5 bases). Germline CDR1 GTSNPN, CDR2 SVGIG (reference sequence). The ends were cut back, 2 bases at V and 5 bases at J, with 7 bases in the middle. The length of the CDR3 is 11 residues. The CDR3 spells CAWSIRDEQYF. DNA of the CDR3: TGTGCCTGGAGTATCAGGGACGAGCAGTACTTC.

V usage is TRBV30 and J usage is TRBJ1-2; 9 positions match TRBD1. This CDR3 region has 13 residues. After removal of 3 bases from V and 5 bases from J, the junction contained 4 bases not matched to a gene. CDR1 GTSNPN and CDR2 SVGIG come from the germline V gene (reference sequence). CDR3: CAWRSGTGYGYTF. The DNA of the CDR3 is TGTGCCTGGAGATCCGGGACAGGGTATGGCTACACCTTC. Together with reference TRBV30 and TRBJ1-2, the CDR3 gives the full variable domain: SQTIHQWPATLVQPVGSPLSLECTVEGTSNPNLYWYRQAAGRGLQLLFYSVGIGQISSEVPQNLSASRPQDRQFILSSKKLLLSDSGFYLCAWRSGTGYGYTFGSGTRLTVV.

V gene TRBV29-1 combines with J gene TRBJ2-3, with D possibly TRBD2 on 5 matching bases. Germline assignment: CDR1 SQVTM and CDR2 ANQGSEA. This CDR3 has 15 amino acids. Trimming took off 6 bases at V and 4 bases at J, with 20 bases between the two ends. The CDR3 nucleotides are TGCAGCGTGGAGGACGGGAAGAATGGGGCAGATACGCAGTATTTT. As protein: CSVEDGKNGADTQYF.

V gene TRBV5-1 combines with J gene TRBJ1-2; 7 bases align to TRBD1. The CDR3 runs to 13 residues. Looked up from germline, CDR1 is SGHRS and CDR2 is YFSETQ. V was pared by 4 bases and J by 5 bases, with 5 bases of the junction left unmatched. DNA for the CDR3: TGCGCCAGCAGCACGGGACAGTCTTATGGCTACACCTTC. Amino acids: CASSTGQSYGYTF.

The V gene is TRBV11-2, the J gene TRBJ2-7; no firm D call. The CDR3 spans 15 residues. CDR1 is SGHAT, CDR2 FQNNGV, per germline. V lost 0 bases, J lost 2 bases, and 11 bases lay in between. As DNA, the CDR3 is TGTGCCAGCAGCTTAGATTCCCGCACGGCCTACGAGCAGTACTTC. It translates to CASSLDSRTAYEQYF. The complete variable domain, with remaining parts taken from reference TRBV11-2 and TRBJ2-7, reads EAGVAQSPRYKIIEKRQSVAFWCNPISGHATLYWYQQILGQGPKLLIQFQNNGVVDDSQLPKDRFSAERLKGVDSTLKIQPAKLEDSAVYLCASSLDSRTAYEQYFGPGTRLTVT.

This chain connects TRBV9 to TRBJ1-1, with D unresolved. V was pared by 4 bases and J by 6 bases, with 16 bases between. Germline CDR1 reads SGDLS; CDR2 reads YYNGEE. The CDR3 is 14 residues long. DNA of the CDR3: TGTGCCAGCAGCCCCCCCCCACCGGGTGCTGAAGCTTTCTTT. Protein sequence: CASSPPPPGAEAFF.

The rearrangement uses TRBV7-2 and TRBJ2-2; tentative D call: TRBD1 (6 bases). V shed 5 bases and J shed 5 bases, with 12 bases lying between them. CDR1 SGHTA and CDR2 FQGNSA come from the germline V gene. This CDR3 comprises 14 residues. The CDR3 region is CASSPGVGTGELFF. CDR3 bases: TGTGCCAGCAGCCCAGGGGTGGGGACCGGGGAGCTGTTTTTT. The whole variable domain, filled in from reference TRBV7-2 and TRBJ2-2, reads GAGVSQSPSNKVTEKGKDVELRCDPISGHTALYWYRQSLGQGLEFLIYFQGNSAPDKSGLPSDRFSAERTGGSVSTLTIQRTQQEDSAVYLCASSPGVGTGELFFGEGSRLTVL.

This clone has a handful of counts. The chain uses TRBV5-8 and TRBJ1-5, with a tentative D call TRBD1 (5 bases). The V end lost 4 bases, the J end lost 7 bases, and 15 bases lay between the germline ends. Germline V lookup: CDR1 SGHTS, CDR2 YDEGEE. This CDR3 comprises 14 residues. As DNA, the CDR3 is TGTGCCAGCAGCCTCGGGACTTCCTTCCAGCCCCAGCATTTT. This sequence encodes CASSLGTSFQPQHF.

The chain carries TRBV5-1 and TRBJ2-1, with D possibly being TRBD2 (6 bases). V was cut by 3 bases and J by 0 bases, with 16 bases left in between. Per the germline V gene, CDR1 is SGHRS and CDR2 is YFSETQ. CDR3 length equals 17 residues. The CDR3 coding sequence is TGCGCCAGCAGCTCCCCGGGGGTCCGAAGCTCCTACAATGAGCAGTTCTTC. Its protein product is CASSSPGVRSSYNEQFF. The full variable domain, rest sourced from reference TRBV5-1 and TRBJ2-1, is KAGVTQTPRYLIKTRGQQVTLSCSPISGHRSVSWYQQTPGQGLQFLFEYFSETQRNKGNFPGRFSGRQFSNSRSEMNVSTLELGDSALYLCASSSPGVRSSYNEQFFGPGTRLTVL.

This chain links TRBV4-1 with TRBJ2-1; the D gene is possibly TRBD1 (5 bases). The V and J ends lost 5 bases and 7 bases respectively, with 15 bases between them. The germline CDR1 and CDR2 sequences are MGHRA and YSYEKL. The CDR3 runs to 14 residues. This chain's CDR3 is CASSFRQNENEQFF. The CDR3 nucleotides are TGCGCCAGCAGCTTCAGACAGAACGAAAATGAGCAGTTCTTC.

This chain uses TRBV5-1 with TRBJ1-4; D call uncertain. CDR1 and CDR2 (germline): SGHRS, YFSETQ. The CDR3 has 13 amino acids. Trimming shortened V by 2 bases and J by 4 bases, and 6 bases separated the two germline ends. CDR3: CASSLQINEKLFF. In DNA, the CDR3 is TGCGCCAGCAGCTTACAGATTAATGAAAAACTGTTTTTT.

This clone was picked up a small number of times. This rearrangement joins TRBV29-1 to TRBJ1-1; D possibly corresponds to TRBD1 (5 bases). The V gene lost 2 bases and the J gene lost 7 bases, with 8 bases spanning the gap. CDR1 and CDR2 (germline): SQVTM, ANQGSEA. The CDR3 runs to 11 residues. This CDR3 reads CSVERGGEAFF. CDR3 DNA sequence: TGCAGCGTTGAACGGGGGGGTGAAGCTTTCTTT.

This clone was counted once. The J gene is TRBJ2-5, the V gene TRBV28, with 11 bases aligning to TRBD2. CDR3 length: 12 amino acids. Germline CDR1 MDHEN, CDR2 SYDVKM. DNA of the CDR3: TGTGTGACTAGCGGGGTCCAAGAGACCCAGTACTTC. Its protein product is CVTSGVQETQYF.

CDR3 loop: CASSLVARTELFF. CDR3 sequence (DNA): TGTGCCAGCAGCTTAGTGGCGAGGACAGAGCTGTTTTTT. The chain combines TRBV7-2 with TRBJ2-2; D is perhaps TRBD1 (5 bases). The CDR3 has 13 residues. Trimming shortened V by 1 base and J by 11 bases, and 11 bases separated the two germline ends. Germline V gene lookup returns CDR1 SGHTA and CDR2 FQGNSA.

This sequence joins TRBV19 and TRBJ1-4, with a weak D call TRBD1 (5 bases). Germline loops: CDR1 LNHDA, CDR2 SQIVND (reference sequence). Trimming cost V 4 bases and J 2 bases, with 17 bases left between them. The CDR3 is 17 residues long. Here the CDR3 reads CASSTTPRGVTNEKLFF. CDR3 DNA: TGTGCCAGTAGTACAACTCCCCGGGGGGTTACTAATGAAAAACTGTTTTTT.

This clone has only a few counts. DNA of the CDR3: TGCGCCAGCAGCCCTAATGTCCCCGGGACAGCCTTCAATCAGCCCCAGCATTTT. Its translation is CASSPNVPGTAFNQPQHF. The genes are TRBV4-3 and TRBJ1-5; 7 bases line up with TRBD1. This CDR3 region has 18 residues. The ends lost 4 bases at V and 3 bases at J; junction bases unmatched: 15. The V gene's germline CDR1 is LGHNA and CDR2 YSLEER.

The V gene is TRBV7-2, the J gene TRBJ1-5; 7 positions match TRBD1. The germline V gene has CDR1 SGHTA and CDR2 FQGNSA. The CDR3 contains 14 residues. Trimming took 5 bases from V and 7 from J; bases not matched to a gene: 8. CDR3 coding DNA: TGTGCCAGCAGCAGGGGACAGAGCAGCCAGCCCCAGCATTTT. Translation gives CASSRGQSSQPQHF.